In its sample, the clone carrying this T cell receptor beta chain was seen once. The data stem from a study of shared T cell receptors in the human thymus. The length of the CDR3 is 15 residues. CDR1 and CDR2 from the germline V gene are SGDLS and YYNGEE. After removal of 2 bases from V and 6 bases from J, the junction contained 6 bases not matched to a gene. Repertoires were generated with immunoSEQ multiplex PCR, while TCRdb's copy carries only in-frame clones and drops some. The sample has 700,000 or so clones, approximately 85% seen once. The sample was also linked to a second study, of human thymus T cells.

Sequences were obtained from thymocytes. This TCR was sampled from a girl under three years old with a congenital heart defect. This chain uses TRBV9 with TRBJ2-2, with 8 bases fitting TRBD2. CDR3 DNA sequence: TGTGCCAGCAGCGTCGGGCACGGGGGGGCCGGGGAGCTGTTTTTT. Translation gives CASSVGHGGAGELFF.